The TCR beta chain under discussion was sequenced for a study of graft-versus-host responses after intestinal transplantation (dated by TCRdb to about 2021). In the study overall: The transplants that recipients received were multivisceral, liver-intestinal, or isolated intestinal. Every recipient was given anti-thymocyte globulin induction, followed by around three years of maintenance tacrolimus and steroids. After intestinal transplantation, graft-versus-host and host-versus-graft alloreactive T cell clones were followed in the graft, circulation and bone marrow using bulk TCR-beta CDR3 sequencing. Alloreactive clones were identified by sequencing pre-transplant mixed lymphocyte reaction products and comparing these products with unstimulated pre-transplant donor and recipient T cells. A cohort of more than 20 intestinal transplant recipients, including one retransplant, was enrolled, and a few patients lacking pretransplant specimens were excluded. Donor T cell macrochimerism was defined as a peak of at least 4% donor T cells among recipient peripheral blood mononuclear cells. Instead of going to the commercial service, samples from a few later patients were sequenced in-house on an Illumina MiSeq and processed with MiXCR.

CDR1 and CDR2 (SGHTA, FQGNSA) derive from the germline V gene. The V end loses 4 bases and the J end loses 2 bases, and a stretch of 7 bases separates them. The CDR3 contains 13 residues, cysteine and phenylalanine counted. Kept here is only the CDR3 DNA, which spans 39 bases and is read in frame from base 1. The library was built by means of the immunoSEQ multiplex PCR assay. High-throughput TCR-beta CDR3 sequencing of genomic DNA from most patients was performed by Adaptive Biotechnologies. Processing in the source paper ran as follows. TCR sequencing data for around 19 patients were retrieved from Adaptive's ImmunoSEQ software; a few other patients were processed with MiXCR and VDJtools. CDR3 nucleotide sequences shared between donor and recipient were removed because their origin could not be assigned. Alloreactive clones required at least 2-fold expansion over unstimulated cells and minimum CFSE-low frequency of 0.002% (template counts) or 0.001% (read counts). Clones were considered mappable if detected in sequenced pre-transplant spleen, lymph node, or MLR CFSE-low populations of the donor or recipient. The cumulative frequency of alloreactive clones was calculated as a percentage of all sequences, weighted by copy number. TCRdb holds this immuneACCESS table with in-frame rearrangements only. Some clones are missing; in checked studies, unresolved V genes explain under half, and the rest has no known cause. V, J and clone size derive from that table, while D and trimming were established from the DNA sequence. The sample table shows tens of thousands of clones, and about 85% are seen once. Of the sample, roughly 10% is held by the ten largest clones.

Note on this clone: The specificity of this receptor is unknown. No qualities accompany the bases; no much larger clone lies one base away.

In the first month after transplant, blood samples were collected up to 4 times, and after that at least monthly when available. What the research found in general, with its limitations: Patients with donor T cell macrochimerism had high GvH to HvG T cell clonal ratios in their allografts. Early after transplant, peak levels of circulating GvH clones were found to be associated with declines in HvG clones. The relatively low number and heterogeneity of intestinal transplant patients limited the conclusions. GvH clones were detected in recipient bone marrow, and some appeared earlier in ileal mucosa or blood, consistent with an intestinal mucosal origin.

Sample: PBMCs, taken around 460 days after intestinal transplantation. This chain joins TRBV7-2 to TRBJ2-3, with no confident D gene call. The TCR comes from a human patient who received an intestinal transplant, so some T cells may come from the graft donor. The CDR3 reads CASSSYLTDTQYF. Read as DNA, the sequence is TGTGCCAGCAGCTCCTATCTCACAGATACGCAGTATTTT.